Following are 8 T cell receptor beta chains from one sample sequenced in a study of blood T cell repertoires in COVID-19. Measured with immunoSEQ multiplex PCR; TCRdb has only the in-frame clones, and not every one. This sample has some 240,000 clones, with 65% to 90% found just once. Sequencing was done on a sample of peripheral blood. The receptors originated from a woman between 35 and 50 years old who had recovered from COVID-19.

This chain links TRBV15 with TRBJ2-1, with 8 bases fitting TRBD2. The CDR3 contains 16 residues. Per the germline V gene, CDR1 is LNHNV and CDR2 is YYDKDF (reference sequence). V shed 0 bases, J shed 6 bases, and the junction held 7 bases outside the gene matches. CDR3 nucleotides: TGTGCCACCAGCAGAGATAGCGGGGCTGGAGGCAATGAGCAGTTCTTC. It translates to CATSRDSGAGGNEQFF.

Here the CDR3 DNA reads TGTGCCAGCAGCAACACCGGGACAGAAGAAGCTTTCTTT. It specifies CASSNTGTEEAFF. The chain uses TRBV6-6 and TRBJ1-1; 7 bases are a match to TRBD1. The V and J ends lost 6 bases and 8 bases, in that order; junction bases with no gene match: 9. CDR1 MNHNY and CDR2 SVGAGI come from the germline V gene (reference sequence). The CDR3 spans 13 residues.

This clone was counted a few times. The gene calls are TRBV6-5 and TRBJ2-2, with D possibly matching TRBD1 (6 bases). V lost 2 bases and J 2 bases, leaving 9 bases between the germline ends. Germline values: CDR1 MNHEY, CDR2 SVGAGI. This CDR3 region has 15 residues. The CDR3 DNA follows: TGTGCCAGCAGTTACGTGACAGGAAACACCGGGGAGCTGTTTTTT. Translating gives CASSYVTGNTGELFF.

The rearrangement links TRBV10-3 to TRBJ2-2; TRBD2 might be the D (5 bases). Trimming left V 7 bases short and J 6 bases short, with 21 bases between. The germline V gene encodes CDR1 ENHRY and CDR2 SYGVKD. This CDR3 is built from 16 residues. CDR3 nucleotides: TGTGCCATCACTACCGATAGAGACTTGGAGGCCGGGGAGCTGTTTTTT. It is translated as CAITTDRDLEAGELFF.

The chain recombines TRBV6-5 with TRBJ1-1; D not certain. Germline V gives CDR1 MNHEY, CDR2 SVGAGI. The CDR3 length is 13 residues. Trimming removed 5 bases from V and 6 bases from J, with 13 bases in between. The chain's CDR3 is CASSPLGRAEAFF. CDR3 nucleotides: TGTGCCAGCAGTCCCCTTGGGCGAGCTGAAGCTTTCTTT.

V gene TRBV29-1 combines with J gene TRBJ2-5, with 7 bases that match TRBD2. The J segment lost 2 bases and the V segment lost 4 bases, leaving 7 bases of the junction unmatched. Germline CDR1 reads SQVTM; CDR2 reads ANQGSEA. The CDR3 runs to 14 residues. CDR3 amino acids: CSVGLGGGQETQYF. For the CDR3, the DNA is TGCAGCGTTGGACTTGGCGGGGGACAAGAGACCCAGTACTTC.

The chain couples TRBV19 to TRBJ2-2; 12 bases map to TRBD1. The CDR3 length is 16 residues. V shed 4 bases and J 6 bases; nucleotides not matched to a gene: 6. Germline V gives CDR1 LNHDA, CDR2 SQIVND (reference sequence). The CDR3 region has the DNA TGTGCCAGTAGTACCCAGGGACAGGGGGCTGCCGGGGAGCTGTTTTTT. It yields the protein CASSTQGQGAAGELFF.

This chain connects TRBV19 to TRBJ1-3; 7 nucleotides match TRBD1. The CDR3 is made up of 15 amino acids. Trimming at V came to 4 bases and at J to 0 bases, leaving 3 bases not matched to a gene. Germline CDR1 LNHDA, CDR2 SQIVND (reference sequence). CDR3 nucleotides: TGTGCCAGTAGTACGGGACAGAGCTCTGGAAACACCATATATTTT. This encodes CASSTGQSSGNTIYF.